This is a list of T cell receptor beta chains from one sample in a study of identical twins. TCRdb re-called the 5' RACE reads through MiXCR, storing one row per CDR3 protein. Found here are approximately 690,000 distinct CDR3 sequences, around 6.1% of them singletons; the top ten hold 1.5% to 2%. Sequencing was carried out using naive T cells sorted from blood. Every receptor here comes from a man aged 18 to 29 in good health. Both conserved end residues are part of each CDR3. The order of the fields is CDR3 DNA, CDR3 protein, D gene, J gene, V gene, clone size. D genes are given only for firm matches. Clone size is not always given. Where it is, it says once, few, many or a class for expanded clones.

TGTGCCAGCAGTCAGAGCGGGGCCTCCTACAATGAGCAGTTCTTC CASSQSGASYNEQFF TRBD2 TRBJ2-1 TRBV6-1 many
TGTGCCAGCAGCCCCGGGACAGTGGACGTCGGGGAGCTGTTTTTT CASSPGTVDVGELFF TRBD1 TRBJ2-2 TRBV28 many
TGCAGTGCTAGAGACAGGGGGAATTCACCCCTCCACTTT CSARDRGNSPLHF TRBD1 TRBJ1-6 TRBV20-1 many
TGCGCCAGCAGCCGCCGCACAGGGGAGGTAATTGAAGAGACCCAGTACTTC CASSRRTGEVIEETQYF NA TRBJ2-5 TRBV4-1 few
TGCGCCAGCAGCTTGACCGCGGGAGGGCCCACCGGGGAGCTGTTTTTT CASSLTAGGPTGELFF TRBD2 TRBJ2-2 TRBV5-1 many
TGCGCCAGCAGCAGGGGACAGATCGGCGCCACCGGGGAGCTGTTTTTT CASSRGQIGATGELFF TRBD1 TRBJ2-2 TRBV5-1 few
TGTGCCAGCAGCCGGGACCCGGAGGAAAAACTGTTTTTT CASSRDPEEKLFF NA TRBJ1-4 TRBV7-2 NA
TGTGCCAGCAGTTACTCCCCCGGGGCACCGTCGAACACTGAAGCTTTCTTT CASSYSPGAPSNTEAFF NA TRBJ1-1 TRBV6-2/TRBV6-3 NA
TGTGCCAGCAGTTTATTTTCTCCGGGGGGTGATGAGCAGTTCTTC CASSLFSPGGDEQFF TRBD2 TRBJ2-1 TRBV12-3/TRBV12-4 many
TGTGCCTGGGGCCCCAAAGATACGCAGTATTTT CAWGPKDTQYF NA TRBJ2-3 TRBV30 NA
TGCAGTGCCAGGGACAGGGGACGGAGCAATCAGCCCCAGCATTTT CSARDRGRSNQPQHF TRBD1 TRBJ1-5 TRBV20-1 many
TGTGCCAGCAGTTTCCGCTTTCGGGAGACTCGCTACGAGCAGTACTTC CASSFRFRETRYEQYF NA TRBJ2-7 TRBV12-3/TRBV12-4 many
TGTGCCTGGGCCCGGACTAGCGGGAGTTACATTCAGTACTTC CAWARTSGSYIQYF TRBD2 TRBJ2-4 TRBV30 few
TGTGCCAGCAGCTTAGAGGCCGGGTCTTTCGGCATTCAGTACTTC CASSLEAGSFGIQYF NA TRBJ2-4 TRBV7-2 NA
TGTGCCAGCAGCTCGTCGACGAACGCTGCGGTCCTAGCCAAAAACATTCAGTACTTC CASSSSTNAAVLAKNIQYF NA TRBJ2-4 TRBV11-1 many
TGTGCCAGCAGTTCCAGGGGGGCAACGGGCTATGGCTACACCTTC CASSSRGATGYGYTF TRBD1 TRBJ1-2 TRBV6-5 many
TGCGCCAGCAGCTGGGGACTAGCGGGAGGGGAAGACATTCAGTACTTC CASSWGLAGGEDIQYF TRBD2 TRBJ2-4 TRBV5-1 many
TGTGCCAGCAGTTTACAGACAGGGATCTACAATGAGCAGTTCTTC CASSLQTGIYNEQFF TRBD1 TRBJ2-1 TRBV6-5 many
TGTGCCAGCAGCACACCAAGGGGGTGGGCACCCCCCAATGAGCAGTTCTTC CASSTPRGWAPPNEQFF NA TRBJ2-1 TRBV28 few
TGTGCCACCAGCAGAGGGGAGGAGACTAGCACAGATACGCAGTATTTT CATSRGEETSTDTQYF NA TRBJ2-3 TRBV15 NA
TGTGCCAGTACTCCCTCGGAAGGCACATTTGAAAAACTGTTTTTT CASTPSEGTFEKLFF NA TRBJ1-4 TRBV19 NA
TGTGCCAGCAGTTCGCAAGGGGGAACCACAGATACGCAGTATTTT CASSSQGGTTDTQYF NA TRBJ2-3 TRBV28 NA
TGCGCCAGCAGCTCGGGAGCTGCTCTTGAGTACAATGAGCAGTTCTTC CASSSGAALEYNEQFF NA TRBJ2-1 TRBV5-1 many